The 18 T cell receptor beta chains in this list originate from one sample, sequenced in a study of T-cell reconstitution after alpha-beta-depleted transplantation in children. Unique molecular identifiers were used to barcode this TCRbeta library. TCRdb fed the PCR reads into MiXCR, producing one record per CDR3 protein. This table holds some 490,000 distinct CDR3 sequences, around 13% found once. Specimen: PBMCs from the stem cell graft donor, collected from the stem cell graft. The receptors derive from a human donor who donated a stem cell graft to a child with combined immunodeficiency.

The CDR3 region has the DNA TGTGCCAGCAGCTTCCCCCAAAGACAGGGGGCTGACACAGATACGCAGTATTTT. Translation: CASSFPQRQGADTDTQYF. V gene TRBV7-6 combines with J gene TRBJ2-3, with 10 bases that match TRBD1. This CDR3 region has 18 residues. V lost 3 bases, J lost 2 bases, and 11 bases stayed unmatched. Germline CDR1 reads SGHVS; CDR2 reads FNYEAQ.

A few counts support this clonotype. The chain employs TRBV25-1 and TRBJ2-3; 9 positions agree with TRBD2. V trimming: 7 bases; J trimming: 2 bases; junction bases outside the gene matches: 4. There are 14 residues in the CDR3. Germline V gene lookup returns CDR1 MGHDK and CDR2 SYGVNS. The CDR3 protein is CASTSSGNTDTQYF. Written as DNA, the CDR3 is TGTGCCAGCACCTCTAGCGGGAACACAGATACGCAGTATTTT.

This clonotype was detected a few times. This chain links TRBV12-3 or TRBV12-4 with TRBJ2-7; D remains unclear. CDR3 length: 11 residues. V lost 6 bases, J lost 4 bases, and 7 bases lay in between. CDR3 amino acids: CASSAEYEQYF. CDR3 in DNA: TGTGCCAGCAGCGCTGAGTACGAGCAGTACTTC.

The CDR3 spells CASRPTSGVASYNEQFF. The CDR3, as DNA: TGTGCCAGCAGACCCACTAGCGGAGTAGCGAGCTACAATGAGCAGTTCTTC. The genes are TRBV6-5 and TRBJ2-1; 8 bases line up with TRBD2. With 6 bases clipped from V and 3 bases from J, the junction kept 13 bases outside the gene matches. Germline V CDR1 and CDR2: MNHEY, SVGAGI. This CDR3 is 17 amino acids long.

This clonotype was observed at least ten times. The genes are TRBV2 and TRBJ2-2; D gene uncertain. CDR3 length equals 14 residues. V lost 3 bases to trimming and J lost 1 base, with 6 bases between them. Germline V CDR1 and CDR2: SNHLY, FYNNEI. The CDR3 protein is CASSDRRNTGELFF. For the CDR3, the DNA is TGTGCCAGCAGTGATAGGCGGAACACCGGGGAGCTGTTTTTT. Complete variable domain (other parts from reference TRBV2 and TRBJ2-2): EPEVTQTPSHQVTQMGQEVILRCVPISNHLYFYWYRQILGQKVEFLVSFYNNEISEKSEIFDDQFSVERPDGSNFTLKIRSTKLEDSAMYFCASSDRRNTGELFFGEGSRLTVL.

The V gene is TRBV18, the J gene TRBJ2-3; 8 bases align to TRBD2. CDR1 is KGHSH and CDR2 is LQKENI in the germline V gene. The CDR3 has 15 residues. V was clipped by 0 bases and J by 9 bases; unmatched bases: 8. This CDR3 reads CASSPPSGGGGTQYF. In DNA, the CDR3 is TGTGCCAGCTCACCACCAAGCGGGGGCGGAGGGACGCAGTATTTT.

The chain employs TRBV12-3 or TRBV12-4 and TRBJ1-4; 7 bases are shared with TRBD1. J gave up 7 bases and V 5 bases, and 7 bases lay outside the gene matches. The CDR3 spans 14 residues. The CDR3 loop reads CASSRQGVIEKLFF. The CDR3 DNA sequence: TGTGCCAGCAGTCGACAGGGTGTGATTGAAAAACTGTTTTTT.

This clonotype was counted only a few times. The V call is TRBV27, the J call TRBJ2-1, with TRBD2 matching over 14 bases. In germline, CDR1 is MNHEY, CDR2 SMNVEV (reference sequence). CDR3 length: 17 residues. The V gene end was trimmed by 7 bases and the J gene end by 1 base; junction bases not matched to a gene: 6. CDR3 region: CASTPGTSGRSYNEQFF. The CDR3 DNA sequence: TGTGCCAGCACCCCAGGGACTAGCGGGAGATCCTACAATGAGCAGTTCTTC.

This clonotype was seen many times. This chain uses TRBV4-3 with TRBJ2-2; 10 nucleotides line up with TRBD2. The CDR3 loop spans 16 amino acids. CDR1 and CDR2 from the germline V gene are LGHNA and YSLEER. V lost 0 bases to trimming and J lost 4 bases; unmatched junction nucleotides: 2. The chain's CDR3 is CASSQEIAGGTGELFF. The DNA of the CDR3 is TGCGCCAGCAGCCAAGAAATAGCGGGAGGCACCGGGGAGCTGTTTTTT.

The rearrangement links TRBV6-7 to TRBJ2-1; the match to TRBD1 covers 7 bases. TRBV6-7 is known as an ORF, though its function is uncertain. This CDR3 comprises 15 residues. The ends lost 9 bases at V and 5 bases at J; junction bases unmatched: 13. The CDR3 DNA follows: TGTGCCAGAATCCCCGGGACAGAAGCTAACAATGAGCAGTTCTTC. Protein product: CARIPGTEANNEQFF.

This clonotype was observed a handful of times. The J gene is TRBJ2-4, the V gene TRBV7-2; no definite D call. CDR1 SGHTA and CDR2 FQGNSA come from the germline V gene. The CDR3 length is 11 residues. Trimming left V 2 bases short and J 11 bases short, with 7 bases between. CDR3 in DNA: TGTGCCAGCAGCTTAAGGGTTGTTCAGTACTTC. This codes for CASSLRVVQYF.

The rearrangement joins TRBV20-1 to TRBJ2-1; D uncertain. The CDR3 spans 13 residues. CDR1 and CDR2 from the germline V gene are DFQATT and SNEGSKA (reference sequence). V lost 6 bases and J 10 bases, leaving 19 bases between the germline ends. CDR3 in DNA: TGCAGTGCCGATTCCCCGGGCGCTGCAGAGCAGTTCTTC. Its translation: CSADSPGAAEQFF.

In its sample, this clonotype was seen a few times. This rearrangement joins TRBV5-1 to TRBJ2-1; D is possibly TRBD2 (6 bases). Germline V gene lookup returns CDR1 SGHRS and CDR2 YFSETQ. The V and J ends lost 0 bases and 0 bases respectively, with 10 bases between them. CDR3 length equals 16 residues. The CDR3 spells CASSLAAGSSYNEQFF. In DNA, the CDR3 is TGCGCCAGCAGCTTGGCCGCGGGGAGCTCCTACAATGAGCAGTTCTTC.

The sample holds a few counts of this clonotype. The chain combines TRBV5-5 with TRBJ2-7, with 7 bases identical to TRBD1. Germline CDR1 SGHKS, CDR2 YYEKEE (reference sequence). With 4 bases clipped from V and 2 bases from J, the junction kept 6 bases outside the gene matches. This CDR3 has 14 amino acids. The CDR3 protein is CASSKLGQPYEQYF. In DNA, the CDR3 is TGTGCCAGCAGCAAACTGGGACAGCCCTACGAGCAGTACTTC. The full variable domain, completed using reference TRBV5-5 and TRBJ2-7, is DAGVTQSPTHLIKTRGQQVTLRCSPISGHKSVSWYQQVLGQGPQFIFQYYEKEERGRGNFPDRFSARQFPNYSSELNVNALLLGDSALYLCASSKLGQPYEQYFGPGTRLTVT.

This clonotype appeared a few times. J is TRBJ2-7 and V is TRBV20-1; maybe TRBD2 (5 bases). Germline-derived CDR1 and CDR2 are DFQATT and SNEGSKA (reference sequence). Trimming cost V 4 bases and J 0 bases, with 7 bases left between them. The CDR3 runs 12 residues. CDR3 residues: CSAILASYEQYF. In DNA form, the CDR3 reads TGCAGTGCTATTCTAGCCTCCTACGAGCAGTACTTC.

This clonotype was seen more than once but under ten times. The chain uses TRBV20-1 and TRBJ2-1, with D possibly matching TRBD2 (7 bases). V lost 6 bases and J lost 0, with 18 bases in between. Germline CDR1 and CDR2: DFQATT and SNEGSKA (reference sequence). The CDR3 loop spans 16 amino acids. The CDR3 spells CSARGGGGSSYNEQFF. The CDR3 coding sequence is TGCAGTGCGAGGGGGGGTGGGGGGTCCTCCTACAATGAGCAGTTCTTC.

This clonotype was seen a few times. The chain couples TRBV12-3 or TRBV12-4 to TRBJ1-5; D unclear. The CDR3 runs 14 residues. V was cut by 3 bases and J by 5 bases, with 11 bases left in between. This CDR3 is CASSFEGIHQPQHF. DNA for the CDR3: TGTGCCAGCAGTTTTGAGGGAATCCATCAGCCCCAGCATTTT.

In its sample, this clonotype was seen many times. The gene calls are TRBV9 and TRBJ1-6; D possibly corresponds to TRBD1 (5 bases). Germline assignment: CDR1 SGDLS and CDR2 YYNGEE. Trimming left V 3 bases short and J 5 bases short, with 9 bases between. This CDR3 contains 14 residues. The CDR3 bases are TGTGCCAGCAGCGCGGGGGGGGATAATTCACCCCTCCACTTT. This sequence encodes CASSAGGDNSPLHF. Based on the CDR3 plus reference TRBV9 and TRBJ1-6, the full variable domain is DSGVTQTPKHLITATGQRVTLRCSPRSGDLSVYWYQQSLDQGLQFLIQYYNGEERAKGNILERFSAQQFPDLHSELNLSSLELGDSALYFCASSAGGDNSPLHFGNGTRLTVT.